These T cell receptor beta chains were read from a single sample in a study of patients and donors after allogeneic stem cell transplantation. One entry per CDR3 protein, called by TCRdb with MiXCR from the RT-PCR reads. The sample has 200,000 to 250,000 distinct CDR3 sequences, less than 15% seen once; the top ten hold more than 9%. Sequencing used blood, either unsorted or a sorted T cell fraction (not recorded which). Source of these receptors: a human donor who was either an allogeneic HSCT recipient or a stem cell or donor lymphocyte infusion donor (not recorded which). It is not recorded whose cells these are; they may come from a transplant donor. The CDR3 runs from the conserved cysteine through the conserved F or W. The D gene is left open where the match is weak. Part of the rows lack a size; the others show once, few, many or a class for expanded clones.

>-|TRBV14|TRBJ2-7|few
CASSQVGSRTYEQYF
TGTGCCAGCAGCCAAGTTGGATCCAGAACCTACGAGCAGTACTTC
>-|TRBV4-1|TRBJ1-2|many
CASSLQRGADGYTF
TGCGCCAGCAGCCTCCAGAGGGGCGCGGATGGCTACACCTTC
>TRBD2|TRBV7-7|TRBJ2-1|-
CASSLGSWAGDEQFF
TGTGCTAGCAGCTTAGGATCCTGGGCGGGGGATGAGCAGTTCTTC
>TRBD2|TRBV6-1|TRBJ2-7|-
CATSRAGIVNEQYF
TGTGCCACCTCTAGAGCGGGAATAGTAAACGAGCAGTACTTC
>TRBD1|TRBV19|TRBJ1-6|-
CASRQGNSPLHF
TGTGCCAGTAGACAGGGGAATTCACCCCTCCACTTT
>TRBD2|TRBV19|TRBJ2-3|many
CASSNPSGTDTQYF
TGTGCCAGTAGCAATCCTAGCGGAACAGATACGCAGTATTTT
>-|TRBV11-3|TRBJ2-2|few
CASSLGDTGELFF
TGTGCCAGCAGCTTAGGGGACACCGGGGAGCTGTTTTTT
>-|TRBV5-1|TRBJ2-7|many
CASSSQGGFYEQYF
TGCGCCAGCAGCTCCCAAGGAGGTTTCTACGAGCAGTACTTC
>-|TRBV12-3/TRBV12-4|TRBJ2-2|few
CASSLRSLGGTGELFF
TGTGCCAGCAGTTTACGGTCCCTGGGGGGTACCGGGGAGCTGTTTTTT
>TRBD1|TRBV27|TRBJ1-2|few
CASSPGTGGSSYGYTF
TGTGCCAGCAGTCCTGGGACAGGGGGTAGTTCTTATGGCTACACCTTC
>-|TRBV5-4|TRBJ1-1|few
CASSWEWGGAEAFF
TGTGCCAGCAGCTGGGAATGGGGGGGGGCTGAAGCTTTCTTT
>TRBD2|TRBV12-3/TRBV12-4|TRBJ2-7|few
CASSRPSGGANEQYF
TGTGCCAGCAGTCGGCCTAGCGGGGGGGCCAACGAGCAGTACTTC
>TRBD1|TRBV7-2|TRBJ1-5|-
CASSLEGQLNQPQHF
TGTGCCAGCAGCTTAGAGGGACAGCTCAATCAGCCCCAGCATTTT
>-|TRBV5-6|TRBJ1-1|-
CASSFGTGGGTEAFF
TGTGCCAGCAGCTTTGGCACGGGGGGTGGCACTGAAGCTTTCTTT
>-|TRBV29-1|TRBJ1-4|-
CSVVETVNEKLFF
TGCAGCGTTGTTGAGACAGTCAATGAAAAACTGTTTTTT
>TRBD2|TRBV7-2|TRBJ2-5|few
CASSLLSPGGETQYF
TGTGCCAGCAGCTTACTTTCTCCGGGAGGAGAGACCCAGTACTTC
>-|TRBV19|TRBJ1-2|-
CASSIPGRNYGYTF
TGTGCCAGTAGTATACCCGGACGGAACTATGGCTACACCTTC
>TRBD1|TRBV4-1|TRBJ2-2|many
CASSPQGGRGLITGELFF
TGCGCCAGCAGCCCCCAAGGGGGCCGGGGCCTAATCACCGGGGAGCTGTTTTTT
>TRBD2|TRBV28|TRBJ2-3|few
CASSFGREGLADTQYF
TGTGCCAGCAGTTTCGGGAGGGAGGGACTAGCAGATACGCAGTATTTT
>TRBD1|TRBV4-3|TRBJ1-4|few
CASSPPGNRGLEKLFF
TGCGCCAGCAGCCCCCCTGGTAACAGGGGGCTTGAAAAACTGTTTTTT
>TRBD2|TRBV6-1|TRBJ2-7|-
CASSTERGSPYEQYF
TGTGCCAGCAGTACTGAGCGGGGGTCCCCCTACGAGCAGTACTTC
>-|TRBV7-7|TRBJ2-3|few
CASSLAIGGLNTQYF
TGTGCCAGCAGCTTAGCGATTGGTGGTCTTAATACGCAGTATTTT
>-|TRBV6-2/TRBV6-3|TRBJ2-3|many
CASRFTGTSTDTQYF
TGTGCCAGCAGATTTACAGGGACAAGCACAGATACGCAGTATTTT
>TRBD1|TRBV29-1|TRBJ2-7|few
CSAGTGKHEQYF
TGCAGCGCCGGGACAGGGAAACACGAGCAGTACTTC
>-|TRBV7-9|TRBJ2-5|many
CASSRDYQETQYF
TGTGCCAGCAGCCGTGACTACCAAGAGACCCAGTACTTC
>-|TRBV3-1|TRBJ1-6|-
CASSQDVGNSPLHF
TGTGCCAGCAGCCAAGATGTTGGTAATTCACCCCTCCACTTT
>TRBD1|TRBV4-3|TRBJ1-2|few
CASSQDEQGYGYTF
TGCGCCAGCAGCCAAGATGAACAGGGGTATGGCTACACCTTC
>-|TRBV5-4|TRBJ2-3|-
CASSREFEGGFTDTQYF
TGTGCCAGCAGCAGGGAATTTGAGGGGGGATTCACAGATACGCAGTATTTT
>-|TRBV2|TRBJ1-2|-
CARGTRDVYGYTF
TGTGCCAGAGGAACCCGGGACGTCTATGGCTACACCTTC
>TRBD2|TRBV6-4|TRBJ2-1|-
CASSDLRTSGGHNEQFF
TGTGCCAGCAGTGACCTCCGGACTAGCGGGGGGCACAATGAGCAGTTCTTC
>TRBD1|TRBV4-1|TRBJ2-7|-
CASSQADREVYEQYF
TGCGCCAGCAGCCAGGCAGACAGGGAAGTATACGAGCAGTACTTC
>-|TRBV6-6|TRBJ2-2|many
CASVVGNRGELFF
TGTGCCAGCGTAGTAGGGAATCGCGGGGAGCTGTTTTTT
>-|TRBV7-6|TRBJ2-1|many
CASSLSGGAVREQFF
TGTGCCAGCAGCTTGTCAGGAGGGGCTGTCCGTGAGCAGTTCTTC
>-|TRBV7-2|TRBJ2-7|-
CASSHGAHYEQYF
TGTGCCAGCAGTCACGGGGCCCACTACGAGCAGTACTTC
>-|TRBV18|TRBJ1-1|-
CASSKTAGGRIDTEAFF
TGTGCCAGCTCAAAAACGGCGGGGGGACGGATAGACACTGAAGCTTTCTTT
>TRBD2|TRBV7-2|TRBJ2-1|many
CASSPMRGLSGGTKQFF
TGTGCCAGCAGCCCGATGCGGGGTCTTAGCGGGGGGACAAAGCAGTTCTTC
>-|TRBV6-1|TRBJ2-2|few
CASRTGTFTGELFF
TGTGCCAGCAGAACCGGGACATTCACCGGGGAGCTGTTTTTT
>-|TRBV29-1|TRBJ2-1|-
CSVLSGSFEQFF
TGCAGCGTTCTTTCCGGGAGCTTTGAGCAGTTCTTC
>-|TRBV5-1|TRBJ1-1|-
CASSEGVRGGVPAFF
TGCGCCAGCAGCGAAGGGGTAAGAGGGGGGGTGCCAGCTTTCTTT
>-|TRBV12-3/TRBV12-4|TRBJ1-2|few
CASSPHGGNYGYTF
TGTGCCAGCAGCCCCCATGGGGGTAACTATGGCTACACCTTC
>TRBD2|TRBV4-3|TRBJ2-3|-
CASSQELAGTTDTQYF
TGCGCCAGCAGCCAAGAACTAGCGGGAACTACAGATACGCAGTATTTT